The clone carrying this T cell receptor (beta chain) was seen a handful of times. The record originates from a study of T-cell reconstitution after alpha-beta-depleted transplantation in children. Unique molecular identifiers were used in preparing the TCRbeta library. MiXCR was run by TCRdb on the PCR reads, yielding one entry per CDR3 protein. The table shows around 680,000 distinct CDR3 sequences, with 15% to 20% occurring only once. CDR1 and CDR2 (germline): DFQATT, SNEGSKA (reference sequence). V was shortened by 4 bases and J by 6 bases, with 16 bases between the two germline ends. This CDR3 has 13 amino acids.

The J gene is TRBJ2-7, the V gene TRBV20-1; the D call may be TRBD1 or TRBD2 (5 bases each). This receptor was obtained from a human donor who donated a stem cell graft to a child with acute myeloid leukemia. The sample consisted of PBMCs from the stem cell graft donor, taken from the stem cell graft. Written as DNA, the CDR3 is TGCAGTGCTAACCAGAGGGGCGGTCGCGAGCAGTACGTC. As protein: CSANQRGGREQYV.